One sample yielded the 12 T cell receptor beta chains listed below, sequenced in a study of blood T cell repertoires in COVID-19. The table came from immunoSEQ multiplex PCR; TCRdb's copy has only in-frame clones and leaves some out. This sample has 62,000 or so clones, with about 90% found just once. Input material: peripheral blood. The receptors were sampled from a human donor in a cohort sampled during active COVID-19.

The rearrangement links TRBV19 to TRBJ2-7; D is perhaps TRBD1 (6 bases). This CDR3 is built from 12 residues. V was cut by 6 bases and J by 5 bases, with 11 bases left in between. Germline-derived CDR1 and CDR2 are LNHDA and SQIVND (reference sequence). DNA of the CDR3: TGTGCCAGTAGGTCAGGGGCCAACGAGCAGTACTTC. Its protein is CASRSGANEQYF.

The V gene is TRBV5-1, the J gene TRBJ2-7, with 8 bases fitting TRBD2. The CDR3 is 14 residues long. Unmatched junction bases numbered 5, after V lost 6 bases and J lost 0 bases. Germline V gene sequence: CDR1 SGHRS, CDR2 YFSETQ. CDR3 sequence reads: CASTSGPSSYEQYF. The CDR3 nucleotides are TGCGCCAGCACTAGCGGGCCTAGCTCCTACGAGCAGTACTTC.

The chain couples TRBV27 to TRBJ1-1; D is possibly TRBD1 (6 bases). V was pared by 4 bases and J by 5 bases, with 14 bases between. The CDR3 is made up of 14 amino acids. The V gene's germline CDR1 is MNHEY and CDR2 SMNVEV (reference sequence). Written as DNA, the CDR3 is TGTGCCAGCAGTTGGGGGGGGCAGAGGACTGAAGCTTTCTTT. Protein: CASSWGGQRTEAFF.

V and J are TRBV6-6 and TRBJ2-3, with TRBD2 as a possible D gene (5 bases). The ends were cut back, 2 bases at V and 6 bases at J, with 18 bases in the middle. From germline, CDR1 is MNHNY and CDR2 SVGAGI (reference sequence). The length of the CDR3 is 16 residues. The CDR3 nucleotides are TGTGCCAGCAGTTACCACCGGACTGGTTGGAGCGATACGCAGTATTTT. This gives the protein CASSYHRTGWSDTQYF.

The V and J genes are TRBV6-1 and TRBJ2-1, with no clear D. V was trimmed by 2 bases and J by 0 bases, leaving 14 bases between them. The germline CDR1 and CDR2 sequences are MNHNS and SASEGT. The CDR3 is 17 amino acids. The CDR3 loop reads CASSEFLAIYSYNEQFF. The DNA of the CDR3 is TGTGCCAGCAGTGAATTTCTCGCGATCTACTCCTACAATGAGCAGTTCTTC.

The V gene is TRBV28, the J gene TRBJ1-2, with D hard to call. CDR3 length equals 14 residues. Trimming stripped 1 base from V and 1 base from J, with 7 bases between. The germline CDR1 and CDR2 sequences are MDHEN and SYDVKM. The CDR3 bases are TGTGCCAGCAGTTTATATCGGGGTAACTATGGCTACACCTTC. Translating gives CASSLYRGNYGYTF.

This chain uses TRBV19 with TRBJ2-2, with D perhaps TRBD1 (6 bases). Germline values: CDR1 LNHDA, CDR2 SQIVND (reference sequence). CDR3 length: 15 amino acids. Between the trimmed V and J ends, which lost 5 bases and 2 bases, there was a span of 12 bases. DNA for the CDR3: TGTGCCAGTAGTGCGGACAGTGTTAACACCGGGGAGCTGTTTTTT. It yields the protein CASSADSVNTGELFF.

This chain uses TRBV28 with TRBJ1-4, with 7 bases identical to TRBD1. The CDR3 has 14 residues. Germline CDR1 is MDHEN and CDR2 is SYDVKM. Trimming took 4 bases from V and 4 from J; bases not matched to a gene: 3. CDR3 bases: TGTGCCAGCAGTTCGGGACAGTTTAATGAAAAACTGTTTTTT. Its protein is CASSSGQFNEKLFF.

J is TRBJ2-3 and V is TRBV19, with 8 bases aligning to TRBD2. Trimming at V came to 8 bases and at J to 5 bases, leaving 12 bases not matched to a gene. The CDR3 runs to 15 residues. Looked up from germline, CDR1 is LNHDA and CDR2 is SQIVND (reference sequence). In DNA, the CDR3 is TGTGCCAGTCGGGCCCTGAGGGGACTAGTAGATACGCAGTATTTT. This gives the protein CASRALRGLVDTQYF.

The V and J genes are TRBV5-1 and TRBJ2-2; D is possibly TRBD1 (6 bases). The CDR3 sequence is 16 residues long. V lost 0 bases to trimming and J lost 2 bases, with 11 bases between them. The germline V gene has CDR1 SGHRS and CDR2 YFSETQ. The DNA for the CDR3 is TGCGCCAGCAGCTTGGAGCAGGGGACAAACACCGGGGAGCTGTTTTTT. It encodes CASSLEQGTNTGELFF. Full variable domain (rest looked up from reference TRBV5-1 and TRBJ2-2): KAGVTQTPRYLIKTRGQQVTLSCSPISGHRSVSWYQQTPGQGLQFLFEYFSETQRNKGNFPGRFSGRQFSNSRSEMNVSTLELGDSALYLCASSLEQGTNTGELFFGEGSRLTVL.

The rearrangement joins TRBV7-9 to TRBJ2-5; possible D gene TRBD2, 6 bases. This CDR3 has 15 residues. Per germline, CDR1 SEHNR and CDR2 FQNEAQ (reference sequence). V lost 4 bases, J lost 1 base, and 13 bases lay in between. The CDR3 loop reads CASSSIGTAQETQYF. CDR3 nucleotides: TGTGCCAGCAGCTCTATAGGGACTGCCCAAGAGACCCAGTACTTC.

The V gene is TRBV28, the J gene TRBJ2-3; 7 nucleotides match TRBD1. The V gene end was trimmed by 5 bases and the J gene end by 4 bases; junction bases not matched to a gene: 9. Germline V CDR1 and CDR2: MDHEN, SYDVKM. There are 15 residues in the CDR3. The CDR3 DNA follows: TGTGCCAGCAGTCCACGACAGGGAACGGCAGATACGCAGTATTTT. It codes for CASSPRQGTADTQYF.